Below, 27 T cell receptor beta chains from the same sample are listed, as sequenced in a study of regulatory T cells in long-lasting Graves disease. Arm-PCR with iRepertoire HTBI primers amplified the CDR3 regions for these TCR beta libraries. TCRdb fed the multiplex PCR reads into MiXCR, producing one record per CDR3 protein. The sample holds about 560,000 distinct CDR3 sequences; around 15% are singletons and the top ten take around 12%. Described time point: newly diagnosed GD, antithyroid drugs for less than 3 months. There was RNA extracted from PBMCs, and the TCR library was made from it. Separately, the same data were catalogued under a study of T cells in Graves' hyperthyroidism and ophthalmopathy.

Sequencing used peripheral blood mononuclear cells (PBMCs), obtained at new diagnosis, from a patient treated with antithyroid drugs. These receptors were collected from a man aged 18 to 30 with Graves disease.

This clonotype was observed many times. V usage is TRBV5-1 and J usage is TRBJ2-5, with no clear D. The CDR3 consists of 15 residues. Germline loops: CDR1 SGHRS, CDR2 YFSETQ. V was pared by 1 base and J by 2 bases, with 12 bases between. The CDR3 spells CASSLWGTSQETQYF. CDR3 bases: TGCGCCAGCAGCTTGTGGGGAACGTCTCAAGAGACCCAGTACTTC.

The chain uses TRBV7-6 and TRBJ1-2; D call uncertain. Trimming shortened V by 5 bases and J by 0 bases, and 16 bases separated the two germline ends. The CDR3 extends over 16 amino acids. Germline V gene lookup returns CDR1 SGHVS and CDR2 FNYEAQ. CDR3 in amino acids: CASSAIGGRANYGYTF. CDR3 DNA sequence: TGTGCCAGCAGCGCAATAGGTGGGCGGGCTAACTATGGCTACACCTTC. The whole variable domain, remainder taken from reference TRBV7-6 and TRBJ1-2, is GAGVSQSPRYKVTKRGQDVALRCDPISGHVSLYWYRQALGQGPEFLTYFNYEAQQDKSGLPNDRFSAERPEGSISTLTIQRTEQRDSAMYRCASSAIGGRANYGYTFGSGTRLTVV.

This clonotype was seen at least ten times. V usage is TRBV15 and J usage is TRBJ2-3; possible D gene TRBD2, 5 bases. V was shortened by 0 bases and J by 2 bases, with 18 bases between the two germline ends. The CDR3 has 18 amino acids. The germline gives CDR1 LNHNV, CDR2 YYDKDF (reference sequence). The CDR3 region is CATSRDVPLAQNTDTQYF. CDR3 in DNA: TGTGCCACCAGCAGAGATGTACCGCTAGCACAGAACACAGATACGCAGTATTTT.

V is TRBV5-1 and J is TRBJ2-2; 8 bases align to TRBD2. The V and J ends lost 3 bases and 4 bases, in that order; junction bases with no gene match: 8. This CDR3 is 16 amino acids long. The germline gives CDR1 SGHRS, CDR2 YFSETQ. The CDR3 bases are TGCGCCAGCAGCTCAGGACTAGCCCGAGGCACCGGGGAGCTGTTTTTT. This gives the protein CASSSGLARGTGELFF. Full variable domain (rest looked up from reference TRBV5-1 and TRBJ2-2): KAGVTQTPRYLIKTRGQQVTLSCSPISGHRSVSWYQQTPGQGLQFLFEYFSETQRNKGNFPGRFSGRQFSNSRSEMNVSTLELGDSALYLCASSSGLARGTGELFFGEGSRLTVL.

This clonotype was observed a handful of times. This chain links TRBV20-1 with TRBJ2-5; the match to TRBD2 covers 11 bases. The CDR3 length is 19 residues. V lost 2 bases and J lost 3; bases outside the gene matches: 17. Germline lookup yields CDR1 DFQATT and CDR2 SNEGSKA (reference sequence). CDR3 sequence: CSARSLRVTSGSSEETQYF. CDR3 nucleotides: TGCAGTGCTAGATCCTTGCGGGTAACTAGCGGGAGCTCCGAAGAGACCCAGTACTTC.

The chain uses TRBV7-9 and TRBJ2-7; D gene unclear. Per the germline V gene, CDR1 is SEHNR and CDR2 is FQNEAQ (reference sequence). The V gene lost 6 bases and the J gene lost 1 base, with 25 bases spanning the gap. This CDR3 region has 18 residues. CDR3 protein: CASSSNRFRTVESYEQYF. The CDR3 region has the DNA TGTGCCAGCAGTTCAAATAGGTTCCGGACGGTGGAATCCTACGAGCAGTACTTC.

This clonotype was counted at least ten times. This rearrangement joins TRBV6-1 to TRBJ1-2; D gene ambiguous. This CDR3 has 14 amino acids. The germline V gene encodes CDR1 MNHNS and CDR2 SASEGT. V was trimmed by 6 bases and J by 2 bases, leaving 13 bases between them. The DNA of the CDR3 is TGTGCCAGCAGCCCCGCGGCGTACAACTATGGCTACACCTTC. It specifies CASSPAAYNYGYTF.

This clonotype was observed many times. The chain has TRBV9 and TRBJ2-7; D may correspond to TRBD1 or TRBD2 (5 bases each). The germline gives CDR1 SGDLS, CDR2 YYNGEE. The ends were cut back, 5 bases at V and 3 bases at J, with 12 bases in the middle. The CDR3 spans 13 residues. This chain's CDR3 is CASSSGTYYEQYF. In nucleotides, the CDR3 is TGTGCCAGCAGTTCCGGGACCTACTACGAGCAGTACTTC.

This clonotype was counted at least ten times. The rearrangement uses TRBV20-1 and TRBJ2-1; 10 bases align to TRBD2. Losses at the gene ends were 3 bases for V and 4 bases for J; bases not matched to a gene: 12. This CDR3 region has 17 residues. In germline, CDR1 is DFQATT, CDR2 SNEGSKA (reference sequence). CDR3 amino acids: CSARMVAGGRVYNEQFF. DNA of the CDR3: TGCAGTGCTAGGATGGTAGCGGGAGGAAGGGTGTACAATGAGCAGTTCTTC.

This clonotype was recorded a few times. The V call is TRBV30, the J call TRBJ1-1, with D maybe TRBD1 (5 bases). The CDR3 spans 16 residues. V was cut by 1 base and J by 4 bases, with 19 bases left in between. Germline assignment: CDR1 GTSNPN and CDR2 SVGIG (reference sequence). In DNA form, the CDR3 reads TGTGCCTGGAGTGAAGATAAAGGGGAAGGAGTCACTGAAGCTTTCTTT. The encoded protein is CAWSEDKGEGVTEAFF.

This clonotype has at least ten counts. The chain links TRBV29-1 to TRBJ1-2, with D maybe TRBD1 (5 bases). The germline V gene has CDR1 SQVTM and CDR2 ANQGSEA. V was pared by 7 bases and J by 6 bases, with 12 bases between. This CDR3 region has 11 residues. DNA for the CDR3: TGCAGCGGGCAGGGAAGTCATGGCTACACCTTC. Translation gives CSGQGSHGYTF.

This clonotype was counted ten times or more. J is TRBJ2-1 and V is TRBV20-1, with D uncertain. Germline V CDR1 and CDR2: DFQATT, SNEGSKA (reference sequence). The germline V and J ends were trimmed by 3 bases and 0 bases, with 12 bases remaining between them. The CDR3 spans 15 residues. As DNA, the CDR3 is TGCAGTGCTAGGGGCGGAAGTCGCTCCTACAATGAGCAGTTCTTC. It encodes CSARGGSRSYNEQFF.

The table lists this clonotype with many counts. This chain links TRBV7-2 with TRBJ2-6; the match to TRBD1 covers 8 bases. J gave up 4 bases and V 4 bases, and 9 bases lay outside the gene matches. The germline CDR1 and CDR2 sequences are SGHTA and FQGNSA. The CDR3 length is 17 residues. For the CDR3, the DNA is TGTGCCAGCAGCTCCCGGACAGGGCCCCAAGGGGCCAACGTCCTGACTTTC. It specifies CASSSRTGPQGANVLTF.

This clonotype was picked up many times. This rearrangement joins TRBV27 to TRBJ2-2, with 8 bases aligning to TRBD1. The germline gives CDR1 MNHEY, CDR2 SMNVEV (reference sequence). Trimming cost V 6 bases and J 2 bases; bases outside gene matches: 5. The CDR3 totals 15 residues. In nucleotides, the CDR3 is TGTGCCAGCAGGAGGGACAGGACTAACACCGGGGAGCTGTTTTTT. This translates into CASRRDRTNTGELFF.

This clonotype was counted many times. This chain joins TRBV10-3 and TRBJ2-7, with D possibly TRBD1 on 7 matching bases. CDR1 is ENHRY and CDR2 is SYGVKD in the germline V gene. Trimming stripped 0 bases from V and 4 bases from J, with 13 bases between. The CDR3 is 15 amino acids. CDR3 nucleotides: TGTGCCATCAGTGAGTCGAACGCAGGGGGGTACGAGCAGTACTTC. Translation: CAISESNAGGYEQYF.

V gene TRBV3-1 combines with J gene TRBJ1-2; D is undetermined. The V end lost 3 bases, the J end lost 0 bases, and 5 bases lay between the germline ends. Per the germline V gene, CDR1 is LGHDT and CDR2 is YNNKEL (reference sequence). The CDR3 sequence is 13 residues long. The chain's CDR3 is CASSQGSNYGYTF. The CDR3 bases are TGTGCCAGCAGCCAGGGTTCTAACTATGGCTACACCTTC.

This clonotype showed up just a few times. The chain couples TRBV7-3 to TRBJ1-1; D not resolved. V was cut by 0 bases and J by 4 bases, with 9 bases left in between. CDR1 is SGHTA, CDR2 FQGTGA, per germline. The CDR3 contains 14 residues. The CDR3 region has the DNA TGTGCCAGCAGCTTAACAGGGAGTGGCACTGAAGCTTTCTTT. Its translation: CASSLTGSGTEAFF. Full variable domain (remainder filled in from reference TRBV7-3 and TRBJ1-1): GAGVSQTPSNKVTEKGKYVELRCDPISGHTALYWYRQSLGQGPEFLIYFQGTGAADDSGLPNDRFFAVRPEGSVSTLKIQRTERGDSAVYLCASSLTGSGTEAFFGQGTRLTVV.

Concerning this clonotype: A much larger clone sits a single nucleotide away, making a read error possible. The chain employs TRBV7-3 and TRBJ1-1; D may be TRBD1 (5 bases). CDR3 length: 13 residues. Per germline, CDR1 SGHTA and CDR2 FQGTGA. The CDR3 DNA reads as TGTGTCAGCAGCCCGCAGGGTCGCACTGAAGCTTTCTTT. Its translation: CVSSPQGRTEAFF.

The V gene is TRBV27, the J gene TRBJ2-6; possibly TRBD1 for D (6 bases). Trimming removed 2 bases from V and 0 bases from J, with 8 bases in between. The germline V gene encodes CDR1 MNHEY and CDR2 SMNVEV (reference sequence). The CDR3 length is 16 residues. CDR3 sequence reads: CASSLLDSSGANVLTF. CDR3 DNA sequence: TGTGCCAGCAGTTTACTGGACAGCTCTGGGGCCAACGTCCTGACTTTC.

This clonotype has a count of ten or more. The CDR3 DNA follows: TGTGCCAGCAGTCCCCGTGTGGGGTCCTACGAGCAGTACTTC. This sequence encodes CASSPRVGSYEQYF. The rearrangement uses TRBV12-3 or TRBV12-4 and TRBJ2-7; D is unclear. Trimming removed 5 bases from V and 1 base from J, with 12 bases in between. This CDR3 spans 14 amino acids.

In regard to this clonotype: A read error likely explains this, since a far larger clone differs by one base. The chain combines TRBV11-2 with TRBJ2-7, with D perhaps being TRBD1 or TRBD2 (5 bases each). With 4 bases removed from V and 6 bases from J, the gap between germline ends came to 10 bases. Germline V gene data show CDR1 as SGHAT and CDR2 as FQNNGV. CDR3 length: 12 residues. The CDR3 bases are TGTGCCAGCAGCTCGTGGGGACGCGAGCAGTACTTC. Its translation: CASSSWGREQYF.

The sample holds a few counts of this clonotype. The chain carries TRBV9 and TRBJ1-1, with TRBD1 matching over 11 bases. CDR1 and CDR2 from the germline V gene are SGDLS and YYNGEE. The V gene end was trimmed by 0 bases and the J gene end by 0 bases; junction bases not matched to a gene: 7. The CDR3 loop spans 18 amino acids. This CDR3 is CASSVEGTGGPLNTEAFF. The CDR3 region has the DNA TGTGCCAGCAGCGTAGAGGGGACAGGGGGGCCCCTGAACACTGAAGCTTTCTTT.

This clonotype was picked up many times. CDR3 bases: TGTGCCAGCAGCCAGACGGAGGTATATGGCTACACCTTC. As protein: CASSQTEVYGYTF. V gene TRBV7-9 combines with J gene TRBJ1-2; D ambiguous. Trimming shortened V by 5 bases and J by 5 bases, and 12 bases separated the two germline ends. CDR3 length equals 13 residues. Looked up from germline, CDR1 is SEHNR and CDR2 is FQNEAQ (reference sequence).

This clonotype was seen repeatedly, ten times or more. The genes are TRBV20-1 and TRBJ2-2; TRBD2 matches at 10 bases. Trimming took 2 bases from V and 5 from J; bases not matched to a gene: 5. The CDR3 loop spans 15 amino acids. Looked up from germline, CDR1 is DFQATT and CDR2 is SNEGSKA (reference sequence). The CDR3 coding sequence is TGCAGTGCTAGACTAGCGGGAGTTGGAACCGGGGAGCTGTTTTTT. Protein: CSARLAGVGTGELFF.

This clonotype has a handful of counts. One junction end does not reproduce the germline sequence, and a read error may be involved. The rearrangement uses TRBV11-1 and TRBJ2-7; TRBD1 agrees at 7 bases. This CDR3 is 14 amino acids long. Germline V gene data show CDR1 as SGHAT and CDR2 as FQDESV (reference sequence). The CDR3 DNA is TGTGCCAGCAGCGTAGCCGGGACAGACTACGAGCAGTACTTC. Protein: CASSVAGTDYEQYF.

Many counts were recorded for this clonotype. The chain links TRBV2 to TRBJ1-5, with TRBD1 as a possible D gene (5 bases). Trimming took 3 bases from V and 5 from J, leaving 11 bases between them. The CDR3 extends over 14 amino acids. Germline V gene lookup returns CDR1 SNHLY and CDR2 FYNNEI. In DNA form, the CDR3 reads TGTGCCAGCAGTGACAGGGCCTTAGATCAGCCCCAGCATTTT. It codes for CASSDRALDQPQHF.

This clonotype was counted only a few times. The chain combines TRBV13 with TRBJ1-2; D perhaps matches TRBD1 (6 bases). V lost 1 base and J lost 6, with 12 bases in between. This CDR3 contains 14 residues. Germline V gene sequence: CDR1 PRHDT, CDR2 FYEKMQ (reference sequence). CDR3 loop: CASSLVLGADGYTF. The CDR3 coding sequence is TGTGCCAGCAGCTTAGTTTTGGGGGCGGATGGCTACACCTTC.